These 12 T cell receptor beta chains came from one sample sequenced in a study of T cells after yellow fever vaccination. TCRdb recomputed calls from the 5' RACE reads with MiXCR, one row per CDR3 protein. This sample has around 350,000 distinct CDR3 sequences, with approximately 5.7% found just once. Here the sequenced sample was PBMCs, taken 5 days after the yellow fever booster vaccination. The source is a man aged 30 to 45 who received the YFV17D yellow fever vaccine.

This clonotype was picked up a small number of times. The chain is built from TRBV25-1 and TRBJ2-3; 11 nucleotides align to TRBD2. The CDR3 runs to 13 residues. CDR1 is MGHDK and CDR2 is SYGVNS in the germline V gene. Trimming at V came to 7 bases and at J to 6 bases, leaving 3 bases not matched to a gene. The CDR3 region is CASKTSGIDTQYF. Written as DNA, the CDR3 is TGTGCCAGCAAGACTAGCGGGATTGATACGCAGTATTTT.

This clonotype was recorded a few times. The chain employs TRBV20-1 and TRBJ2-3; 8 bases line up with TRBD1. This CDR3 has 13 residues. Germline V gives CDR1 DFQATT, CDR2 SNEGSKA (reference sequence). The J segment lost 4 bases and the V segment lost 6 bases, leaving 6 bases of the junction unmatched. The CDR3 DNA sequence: TGCAGTGCCACGGACAGGGTTTCAGATACGCAGTATTTT. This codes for CSATDRVSDTQYF.

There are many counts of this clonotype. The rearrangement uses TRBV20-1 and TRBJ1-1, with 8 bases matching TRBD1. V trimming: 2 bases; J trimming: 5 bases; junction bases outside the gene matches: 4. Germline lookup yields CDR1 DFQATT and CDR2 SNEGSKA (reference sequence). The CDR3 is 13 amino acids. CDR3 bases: TGCAGTGCTAGACAGGGGGCGATGACTGAAGCTTTCTTT. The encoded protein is CSARQGAMTEAFF.

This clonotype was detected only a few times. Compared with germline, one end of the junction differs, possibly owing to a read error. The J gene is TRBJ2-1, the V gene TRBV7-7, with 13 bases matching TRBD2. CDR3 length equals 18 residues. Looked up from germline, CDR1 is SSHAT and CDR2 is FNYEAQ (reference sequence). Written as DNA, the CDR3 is TGTGCTAGCAGCTTAGCAGCCCCAGGACTAGCGGGAGAGGGTGAGCAGTTCTTC. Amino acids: CASSLAAPGLAGEGEQFF.

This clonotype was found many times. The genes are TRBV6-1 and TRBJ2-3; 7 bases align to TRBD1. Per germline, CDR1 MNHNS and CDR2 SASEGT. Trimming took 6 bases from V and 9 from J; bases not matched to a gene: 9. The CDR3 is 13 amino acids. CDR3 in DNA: TGTGCCAGCAGAGGACAGGCATTTGGAACGCAGTATTTT. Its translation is CASRGQAFGTQYF.

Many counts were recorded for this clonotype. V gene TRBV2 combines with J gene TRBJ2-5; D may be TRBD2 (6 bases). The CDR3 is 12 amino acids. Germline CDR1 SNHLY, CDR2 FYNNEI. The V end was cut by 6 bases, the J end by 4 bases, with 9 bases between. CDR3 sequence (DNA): TGTGCCAGCAGACCACTAGCAGAGACCCAGTACTTC. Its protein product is CASRPLAETQYF.

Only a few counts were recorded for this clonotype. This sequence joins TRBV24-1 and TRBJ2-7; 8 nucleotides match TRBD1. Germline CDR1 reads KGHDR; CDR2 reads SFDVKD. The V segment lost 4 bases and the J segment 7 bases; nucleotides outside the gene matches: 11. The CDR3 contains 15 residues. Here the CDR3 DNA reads TGTGCCACCAGTGAAGGGACAGGCTGGAGGTCGGAGCAGTACTTC. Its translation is CATSEGTGWRSEQYF.

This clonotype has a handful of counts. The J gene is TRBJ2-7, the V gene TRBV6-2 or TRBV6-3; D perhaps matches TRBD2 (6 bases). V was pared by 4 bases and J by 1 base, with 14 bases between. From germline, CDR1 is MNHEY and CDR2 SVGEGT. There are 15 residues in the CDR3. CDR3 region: CASSSPRGKSYEQYF. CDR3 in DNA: TGTGCCAGCAGTTCTCCCCGGGGGAAGTCCTACGAGCAGTACTTC.

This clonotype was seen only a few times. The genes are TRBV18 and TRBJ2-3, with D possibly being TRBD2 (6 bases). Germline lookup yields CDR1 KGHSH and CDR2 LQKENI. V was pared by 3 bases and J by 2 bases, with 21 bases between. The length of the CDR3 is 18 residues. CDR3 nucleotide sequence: TGTGCCAGCTCACCGCCAGAGAGGGTAGCGGAGAACACAGATACGCAGTATTTT. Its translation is CASSPPERVAENTDTQYF.

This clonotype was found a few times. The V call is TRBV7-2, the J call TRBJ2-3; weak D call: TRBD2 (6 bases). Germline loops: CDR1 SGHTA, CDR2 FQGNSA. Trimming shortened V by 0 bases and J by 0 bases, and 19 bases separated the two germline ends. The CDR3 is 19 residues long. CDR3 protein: CASSLAGGRISTSTDTQYF. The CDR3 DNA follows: TGTGCCAGCAGCTTAGCGGGGGGTCGAATTTCCACTAGCACAGATACGCAGTATTTT.

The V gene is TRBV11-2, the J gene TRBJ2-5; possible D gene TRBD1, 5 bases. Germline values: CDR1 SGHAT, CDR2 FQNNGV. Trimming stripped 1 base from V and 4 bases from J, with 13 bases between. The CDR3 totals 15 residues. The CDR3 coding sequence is TGTGCCAGCAGCTTAGTTATAACCCAGGGAGAGACCCAGTACTTC. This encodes CASSLVITQGETQYF. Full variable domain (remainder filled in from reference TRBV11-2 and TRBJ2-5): EAGVAQSPRYKIIEKRQSVAFWCNPISGHATLYWYQQILGQGPKLLIQFQNNGVVDDSQLPKDRFSAERLKGVDSTLKIQPAKLEDSAVYLCASSLVITQGETQYFGPGTRLLVL.

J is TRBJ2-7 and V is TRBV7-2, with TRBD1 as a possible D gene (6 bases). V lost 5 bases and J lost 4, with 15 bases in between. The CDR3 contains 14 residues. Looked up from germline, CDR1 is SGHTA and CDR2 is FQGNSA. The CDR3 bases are TGTGCCAGCAGCCCAGGGGTCCCGAGATACGAGCAGTACTTC. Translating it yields CASSPGVPRYEQYF. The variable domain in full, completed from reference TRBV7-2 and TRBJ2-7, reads GAGVSQSPSNKVTEKGKDVELRCDPISGHTALYWYRQSLGQGLEFLIYFQGNSAPDKSGLPSDRFSAERTGGSVSTLTIQRTQQEDSAVYLCASSPGVPRYEQYFGPGTRLTVT.